This TCR beta chain appears in the sequencing data of a study of blood T cell repertoires in COVID-19. The germline gives CDR1 SGHTA, CDR2 FQGNSA. There are 13 residues in the CDR3. Trimming left V 6 bases short and J 2 bases short, with 8 bases between. TCRdb's table, derived via immunoSEQ multiplex PCR, lists solely in-frame clones and lacks some. The sample yields 440,000 or so clones, about nine tenths seen once. This receptor was identified in a woman aged 40 to 49 with COVID-19, enrolled during active disease. The source material was peripheral blood. V is TRBV7-2 and J is TRBJ1-5; D is undetermined. The CDR3 sequence is CASSIRGNQPQHF. The DNA of the CDR3 is TGTGCCAGCAGTATCCGGGGCAATCAGCCCCAGCATTTT.